These T cell receptor beta chains were read from a single sample in a study of blood T cell repertoires in COVID-19. The assay was immunoSEQ multiplex PCR, and TCRdb's table has in-frame clones only and misses some. The data show 360,000 or so clones, roughly 87% seen once. Sequenced sample: PBMCs or T cells enriched from blood (not recorded which). The source of these receptors is a woman under 40 who had recovered from COVID-19. Both conserved end residues are part of each CDR3. A D gene is named only where the DNA matches it firmly. Size values are once, few and many counts, or a class for expanded clones, and some rows have none.

>TRBJ2-5|.|TRBV9|TRBD2
CASSVDSGRGETQYF
TGTGCCAGCAGCGTAGACAGCGGGAGGGGAGAGACCCAGTACTTC
>TRBJ1-2|once|TRBV5-1|.
CASSLVAGELSYGYTF
TGCGCCAGCAGCTTGGTTGCAGGGGAGTTGAGCTATGGCTACACCTTC
>TRBJ1-2|.|TRBV28|TRBD1
CASSRIHRGAPGYTF
TGTGCCAGCAGCCGAATTCACAGGGGCGCCCCTGGCTACACCTTC
>TRBJ1-2|.|TRBV4-1|.
CASSPGEHYGYTF
TGCGCCAGCAGCCCAGGGGAACACTATGGCTACACCTTC
>TRBJ1-2|.|TRBV6-5|TRBD1
CASSYRDRGGYGYTF
TGTGCCAGCAGTTATCGGGACAGGGGCGGCTATGGCTACACCTTC
>TRBJ2-7|.|TRBV5-4|TRBD1
CASSLAGTALYEQYF
TGTGCCAGCAGCCTGGCCGGGACAGCGTTATACGAGCAGTACTTC
>TRBJ2-7|.|TRBV28|.
CASSLQGISYEQYF
TGTGCCAGCAGTTTACAGGGGATTTCATACGAGCAGTACTTC
>TRBJ1-3|.|TRBV3-1/TRBV3-2|.
CASSQDGTTGVWGNTIYF
TGTGCCAGCAGCCAAGACGGGACTACTGGGGTTTGGGGAAACACCATATATTTT
>TRBJ1-2|.|TRBV24-1|.
CATTRHSLYGYTF
TGTGCCACCACCCGGCACAGCCTCTATGGCTACACCTTC
>TRBJ1-1|.|TRBV2|TRBD1
CASRDTGDTEAFF
TGTGCCAGCAGGGATACAGGGGACACTGAAGCTTTCTTT
>TRBJ2-7|.|TRBV6-4|TRBD2
CASSDVAGAHEQYF
TGTGCCAGCAGTGACGTAGCGGGAGCCCACGAGCAGTACTTC
>TRBJ2-3|.|TRBV5-6|.
CASSVGRPDTQYF
TGTGCCAGCAGCGTGGGGAGACCAGATACGCAGTATTTT
>TRBJ2-7|.|TRBV19|.
CASSIDSYSYEQYF
TGTGCCAGTAGTATCGACAGCTACTCCTACGAGCAGTACTTC
>TRBJ2-7|.|TRBV4-1|.
CASSQIPGEIHEQYF
TGCGCCAGCAGCCAAATTCCGGGGGAGATCCACGAGCAGTACTTC
>TRBJ2-5|.|TRBV3-1/TRBV3-2|TRBD2
CASSQSGGIQETQYF
TGTGCCAGCAGCCAAAGCGGGGGGATCCAAGAGACCCAGTACTTC
>TRBJ2-3|once|TRBV12-5|.
CASGLGTTTDTQYF
TGTGCTAGTGGTTTGGGCACAACAACAGATACGCAGTATTTT
>TRBJ1-4|.|TRBV12-5|TRBD1
CASGWDTGDPFF
TGTGCTAGTGGTTGGGACACAGGGGACCCGTTTTTT
>TRBJ1-6|.|TRBV28|.
CASGLQASRNSPLHF
TGTGCCAGCGGGCTGCAGGCTTCGAGAAATTCACCCCTCCACTTT
>TRBJ2-1|.|TRBV7-3|.
CASSLTRLVYNEQFF
TGTGCCAGCAGCTTAACAAGGCTAGTTTACAATGAGCAGTTCTTC
>TRBJ1-1|.|TRBV2|TRBD1
CASRGNRQGVSVEAFF
TGTGCCAGCAGGGGAAACCGACAGGGAGTGTCGGTGGAAGCTTTCTTT
>TRBJ2-1|.|TRBV7-9|TRBD2
CASSFLWGGNYNEQFF
TGTGCCAGCAGCTTTTTATGGGGGGGGAACTACAATGAGCAGTTCTTC
>TRBJ2-2|.|TRBV5-4|.
CASRLGPGELFF
TGTGCCAGCCGCTTGGGGCCCGGGGAGCTGTTTTTT
>TRBJ2-1|.|TRBV7-9|TRBD2
CASSLAPSGNNEQFF
TGTGCCAGCAGCTTAGCCCCTAGCGGGAACAATGAGCAGTTCTTC
>TRBJ2-3|.|TRBV7-2|TRBD2
CASSFVAGYSGDTQYF
TGTGCCAGCAGCTTTGTAGCGGGATATTCTGGAGATACGCAGTATTTT
>TRBJ2-2|.|TRBV7-3|.
CASSPREVPNTGELFF
TGTGCCAGCAGCCCCAGGGAGGTACCCAACACCGGGGAGCTGTTTTTT
>TRBJ1-2|.|TRBV18|TRBD1
CASSPDRGFVDATF
TGTGCCAGCTCACCGGACAGGGGTTTCGTCGATGCCACCTTC
>TRBJ2-7|.|TRBV25-1|.
CASTRTTSYEQYF
TGTGCCAGCACGCGGACAACCTCCTACGAGCAGTACTTC
>TRBJ2-3|.|TRBV5-1|TRBD2
CASSLGLAGASDTQYF
TGCGCCAGCAGCTTGGGTCTAGCGGGAGCGTCAGATACGCAGTATTTT
>TRBJ1-2|.|TRBV27|.
CASSSGNYGYTF
TGTGCCAGCAGTAGCGGAAACTATGGCTACACCTTC
>TRBJ2-2|.|TRBV3-1/TRBV3-2|.
CASSPFRGPHGELFF
TGTGCCAGCAGCCCCTTCCGCGGCCCACACGGGGAGCTGTTTTTT
>TRBJ1-2|.|TRBV15|TRBD1
CATSVGTGRGYTF
TGTGCCACCAGCGTCGGGACAGGGCGAGGCTACACCTTC
>TRBJ2-6|.|TRBV3-1/TRBV3-2|.
CASFLSGANVLTF
TGTGCCAGCTTTCTATCTGGGGCCAACGTCCTGACTTTC
>TRBJ2-6|.|TRBV27|.
CASSLIREDGANVLTF
TGTGCCAGCAGTTTAATAAGGGAGGACGGGGCCAACGTCCTGACTTTC
>TRBJ1-2|.|TRBV12-1|.
CASNRTVYGYTF
TGTGCCAGCAACCGGACAGTCTATGGCTACACCTTC
>TRBJ2-7|.|TRBV28|.
CASSLSGGTGEQYF
TGTGCCAGCAGTTTAAGCGGAGGGACGGGCGAGCAGTACTTC
>TRBJ1-1|.|TRBV2|.
CASSAHENTEAFF
TGTGCCAGCAGCGCACATGAAAACACTGAAGCTTTCTTT
>TRBJ2-3|.|TRBV9|.
CASSAQGGEGTDTQYF
TGTGCCAGCAGCGCTCAGGGTGGGGAGGGCACAGATACGCAGTATTTT
>TRBJ2-7|.|TRBV2|TRBD2
CASNSLAGNDYEQYF
TGTGCCAGCAATTCCCTAGCGGGGAACGATTACGAGCAGTACTTC
>TRBJ1-4|once|TRBV4-1|TRBD1
CASSQTTGASEKLFF
TGCGCCAGCAGCCAAACGACAGGGGCGAGTGAAAAACTGTTTTTT
>TRBJ2-7|.|TRBV5-1|.
CASSFPGLAYEQYF
TGCGCCAGCAGCTTTCCGGGACTTGCCTACGAGCAGTACTTC
>TRBJ2-2|.|TRBV7-7|.
CASSPYTVNTGELFF
TGTGCTAGCAGCCCATATACAGTTAACACCGGGGAGCTGTTTTTT
>TRBJ2-3|.|TRBV10-3|.
CAISRGRGGADTQYF
TGTGCCATCAGCCGGGGCAGGGGAGGGGCAGATACGCAGTATTTT